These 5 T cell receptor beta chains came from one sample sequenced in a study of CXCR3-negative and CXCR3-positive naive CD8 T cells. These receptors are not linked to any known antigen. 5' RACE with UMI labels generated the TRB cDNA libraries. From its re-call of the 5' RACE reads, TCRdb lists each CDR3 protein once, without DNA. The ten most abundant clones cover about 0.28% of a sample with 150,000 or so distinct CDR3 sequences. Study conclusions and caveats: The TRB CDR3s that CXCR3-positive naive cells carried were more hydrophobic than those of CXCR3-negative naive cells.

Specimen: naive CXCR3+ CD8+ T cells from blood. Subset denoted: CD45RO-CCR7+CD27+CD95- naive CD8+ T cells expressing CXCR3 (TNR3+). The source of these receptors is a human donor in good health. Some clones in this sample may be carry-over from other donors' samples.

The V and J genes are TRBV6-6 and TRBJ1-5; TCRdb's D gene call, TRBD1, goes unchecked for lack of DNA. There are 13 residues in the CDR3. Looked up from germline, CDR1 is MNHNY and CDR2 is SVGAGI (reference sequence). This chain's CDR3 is CASSYSQGEPQHF.

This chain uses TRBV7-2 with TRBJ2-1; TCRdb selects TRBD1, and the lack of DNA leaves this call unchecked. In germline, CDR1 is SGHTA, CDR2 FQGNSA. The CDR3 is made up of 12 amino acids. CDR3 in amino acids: CASSFGGNGQFF.

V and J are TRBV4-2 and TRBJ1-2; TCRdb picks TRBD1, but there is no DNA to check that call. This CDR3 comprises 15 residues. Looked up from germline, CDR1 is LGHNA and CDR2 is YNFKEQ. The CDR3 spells CASSSPGTENYGYTF.

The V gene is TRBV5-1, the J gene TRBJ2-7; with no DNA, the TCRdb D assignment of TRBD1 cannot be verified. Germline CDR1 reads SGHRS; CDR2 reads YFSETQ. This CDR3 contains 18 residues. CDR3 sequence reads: CASSLGFRRDRGAYEQYF.

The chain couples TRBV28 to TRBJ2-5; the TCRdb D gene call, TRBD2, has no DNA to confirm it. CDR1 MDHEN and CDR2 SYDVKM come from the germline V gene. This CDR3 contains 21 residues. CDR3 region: CASSLWGSSHRTSGSVKTQYF.